The 32 T cell receptor beta chains given below trace back to one sample, sequenced in a study of molecular identifiers for immune sequencing clone quantification. One entry per CDR3 protein results from TCRdb running MiXCR on the PCR reads. The sample has 85,000 to 90,000 distinct CDR3 sequences; 19% are singletons. Sequences were obtained from naive CD8+ T cells from blood, with Jurkat cell RNA spiked in. Specified subset: FACS-sorted CD8+CD4-CCR7+CD45RA+ naive T cells. The receptors originated from a human donor in good health. Some libraries in this study had Jurkat cell RNA spiked in.

This clonotype was counted ten times or more. The gene calls are TRBV7-9 and TRBJ2-7; D is uncertain. This CDR3 spans 12 amino acids. With 3 bases removed from V and 2 bases from J, the gap between germline ends came to 5 bases. Germline V lookup: CDR1 SEHNR, CDR2 FQNEAQ (reference sequence). The CDR3 nucleotides read TGTGCCAGCAGCTTTCACCCCTACGAGCAGTACTTC. It specifies CASSFHPYEQYF.

This clonotype showed up many times. The chain employs TRBV5-1 and TRBJ2-7, with 7 bases fitting TRBD1. The germline CDR1 and CDR2 sequences are SGHRS and YFSETQ. Trimming removed 6 bases from V and 3 bases from J; junction bases left unmatched: 9. This CDR3 comprises 14 residues. The CDR3 DNA sequence: TGCGCCAGCACCCAGACAGGGCAGGGCTACGAGCAGTACTTC. Its translation is CASTQTGQGYEQYF.

In the case of this clonotype: A much larger clone sits a single nucleotide away, making a read error possible. The V call is TRBV5-1, the J call TRBJ2-1; 9 bases align to TRBD2. Germline-derived CDR1 and CDR2 are SGHRS and YFSETQ. The CDR3 is made up of 16 amino acids. CDR3: CASSWTGGGAENGQFF. Here the CDR3 DNA reads TGCGCCAGCAGCTGGACTGGCGGGGGGGCAGAAAATGGGCAGTTCTTC. Full variable domain (outside the CDR3, taken from reference TRBV5-1 and TRBJ2-1): KAGVTQTPRYLIKTRGQQVTLSCSPISGHRSVSWYQQTPGQGLQFLFEYFSETQRNKGNFPGRFSGRQFSNSRSEMNVSTLELGDSALYLCASSWTGGGAENGQFFGPGTRLTVL.

Concerning this clonotype itself: The final CDR3 position lacks the conserved phenylalanine or tryptophan, pointing to a likely read error. The chain combines TRBV6-2 or TRBV6-3 with TRBJ2-7, with unresolved D. Trimming took 2 bases from V and 5 from J, leaving 13 bases between them. The CDR3 spans 14 residues. CDR1 and CDR2 from the germline V gene are MNHEY and SVGEGT. CDR3 bases: TGTGCCAGCAGTTACCCTACCCGGACGGACGAGCAGTACCTC. It is translated as CASSYPTRTDEQYL.

This clonotype appeared many times. This sequence joins TRBV18 and TRBJ2-2; tentatively, D is TRBD1 (5 bases). Germline V CDR1 and CDR2: KGHSH, LQKENI. V was cut by 1 base and J by 0 bases, with 12 bases left in between. The CDR3 extends over 17 amino acids. The CDR3 nucleotides are TGTGCCAGCTCACCACGATTTGACAGTACGAACACCGGGGAGCTGTTTTTT. Translated, it gives CASSPRFDSTNTGELFF.

This clonotype was picked up many times. The chain couples TRBV20-1 to TRBJ2-7, with TRBD2 matching over 10 bases. This CDR3 has 16 residues. Germline V gives CDR1 DFQATT, CDR2 SNEGSKA (reference sequence). V trimming: 2 bases; J trimming: 3 bases; junction bases outside the gene matches: 10. DNA for the CDR3: TGCAGTGCTAGAACCCAACTAGCGGGGCGGTACTACGAGCAGTACTTC. Amino acid sequence: CSARTQLAGRYYEQYF.

This clonotype was counted at least ten times. V and J are TRBV12-3 or TRBV12-4 and TRBJ2-7; D may be TRBD2 (6 bases). CDR3 size: 14 residues. Trimming took off 6 bases at V and 4 bases at J, with 16 bases between the two ends. DNA for the CDR3: TGTGCCAGCAGGGAAGATGGAGGGTGGTACGAGCAGTACTTC. This codes for CASREDGGWYEQYF.

Remarks on this clonotype: This may come from a read error, since a much larger clone is one base off. The CDR3 does not end in the conserved phenylalanine or tryptophan, so this is likely a read error. The rearrangement links TRBV2 to TRBJ2-7; D gene ambiguous. CDR3 length equals 16 residues. The V end was cut by 3 bases, the J end by 4 bases, with 19 bases between. Germline assignment: CDR1 SNHLY and CDR2 FYNNEI. CDR3 loop: CASSDEGYGPVYEQYS. DNA for the CDR3: TGTGCCAGCAGTGACGAAGGATACGGACCGGTATACGAGCAGTACTCC.

This clonotype was counted between two and nine times. The chain employs TRBV2 and TRBJ2-7, with 12 bases fitting TRBD1. Trimming took 6 bases from V and 0 from J; bases not matched to a gene: 3. CDR1 is SNHLY, CDR2 FYNNEI, per germline. The CDR3 consists of 15 residues. The CDR3: CASRPGQGASYEQYF. The CDR3, as DNA: TGTGCCAGCAGGCCGGGACAGGGGGCCTCCTACGAGCAGTACTTC.

This clonotype was seen at least ten times. J is TRBJ2-7 and V is TRBV19; 9 bases are a match to TRBD1. This CDR3 is built from 15 residues. The V segment lost 5 bases and the J segment 0 bases; nucleotides outside the gene matches: 5. Germline values: CDR1 LNHDA, CDR2 SQIVND (reference sequence). CDR3 sequence reads: CASSPGTGISYEQYF. The CDR3 nucleotides are TGTGCCAGTAGTCCCGGGACAGGGATCTCCTACGAGCAGTACTTC.

This clonotype was counted ten times or more. The V gene is TRBV4-3, the J gene TRBJ2-1, with a possible D match to TRBD1 (6 bases). The germline gives CDR1 LGHNA, CDR2 YSLEER. CDR3 length: 16 residues. V shed 0 bases and J shed 6 bases, with 15 bases lying between them. The DNA for the CDR3 is TGCGCCAGCAGCCAAGATCCCCAGGGGTCGGGCAATGAGCAGTTCTTC. Residues: CASSQDPQGSGNEQFF.

This clonotype was found many times. The CDR3 here is CASSLRGQGAGELFF. The DNA of the CDR3 is TGTGCCAGCAGCCTTCGGGGACAGGGGGCCGGGGAGCTGTTTTTT. The chain couples TRBV28 to TRBJ2-2, with 11 bases that match TRBD1. This CDR3 spans 15 amino acids. Trimming removed 6 bases from V and 6 bases from J; junction bases left unmatched: 6. Germline CDR1 and CDR2: MDHEN and SYDVKM.

This clonotype has only a few counts. Here the CDR3 omits its conserved ending phenylalanine or tryptophan, so a read error is the likely source. The rearrangement joins TRBV30 to TRBJ2-1; D is ambiguous. CDR1 and CDR2 from the germline V gene are GTSNPN and SVGIG (reference sequence). The CDR3 sequence is 17 residues long. As DNA, the CDR3 is TGTGCCTGGAGTGCCAATGAAGACTCCAATACTTACAGTGAGCAGTTCCTC. Protein product: CAWSANEDSNTYSEQFL.

This clonotype was seen many times. V and J are TRBV27 and TRBJ2-7; D gene ambiguous. CDR1 is MNHEY and CDR2 is SMNVEV in the germline V gene (reference sequence). The CDR3 contains 14 residues. The V and J ends lost 3 bases and 3 bases respectively, with 12 bases between them. Written as DNA, the CDR3 is TGTGCCAGCAGTTTCCGGCAGACGATCTACGAGCAGTACTTC. Encoded protein: CASSFRQTIYEQYF.

This clonotype was counted between two and nine times. This could be a read error, since a much larger clone is one nucleotide away. The chain links TRBV10-3 to TRBJ2-3; 7 nucleotides line up with TRBD2. Germline CDR1 and CDR2: ENHRY and SYGVKD. There are 15 residues in the CDR3. Trimming cost V 4 bases and J 0 bases; bases outside gene matches: 4. CDR3 in amino acids: CAISAGTISTDTQYF. The CDR3 bases are TGTGCCATCAGTGCCGGGACTATAAGCACAGATACGCAGTATTTT.

This clonotype was seen ten or more times. The chain recombines TRBV13 with TRBJ2-2, with D perhaps matching TRBD1 or TRBD2 (5 bases each). V gave up 3 bases and J gave up 11 bases, with 13 bases separating them. CDR3 length equals 13 residues. The germline V gene has CDR1 PRHDT and CDR2 FYEKMQ (reference sequence). The CDR3 loop is CASSFRRGDELFF. CDR3 nucleotides: TGTGCCAGCAGCTTCCGGAGAGGGGATGAGCTGTTTTTT. The whole variable domain, filled in from reference TRBV13 and TRBJ2-2, reads AAGVIQSPRHLIKEKRETATLKCYPIPRHDTVYWYQQGPGQDPQFLISFYEKMQSDKGSIPDRFSAQQFSDYHSELNMSSLELGDSALYFCASSFRRGDELFFGEGSRLTVL.

This clonotype showed up many times. The chain carries TRBV4-3 and TRBJ2-3; D is uncertain. V was trimmed by 0 bases and J by 1 base, leaving 23 bases between them. The CDR3 runs 20 residues. Germline V lookup: CDR1 LGHNA, CDR2 YSLEER. The CDR3 DNA sequence: TGCGCCAGCAGCCAAGATGGCCCCTCCGGCAACCGAGGTGGCACAGATACGCAGTATTTT. It specifies CASSQDGPSGNRGGTDTQYF.

This clonotype showed up many times. This rearrangement joins TRBV12-3 or TRBV12-4 to TRBJ1-5, with D unresolved. The V gene lost 3 bases and the J gene lost 4 bases, with 16 bases spanning the gap. This CDR3 region has 16 residues. Here the CDR3 DNA reads TGTGCCAGCAGTTTTCGTGCCGTGGGTACAAATCAGCCCCAGCATTTT. Translating gives CASSFRAVGTNQPQHF.

This clonotype was detected many times. The gene calls are TRBV19 and TRBJ1-2, with TRBD1 as a possible D gene (6 bases). CDR3 length equals 14 residues. Germline-derived CDR1 and CDR2 are LNHDA and SQIVND (reference sequence). Trimming removed 1 base from V and 5 bases from J, with 11 bases in between. The CDR3 reads CASSIVPGAYGYTF. The CDR3 DNA is TGTGCCAGTAGTATAGTTCCAGGGGCTTATGGCTACACCTTC.

Of note for this clonotype: The junction does not match germline at one end; this may be a read error. The chain combines TRBV19 with TRBJ1-1, with 11 bases that match TRBD1. There are 17 residues in the CDR3. CDR1 and CDR2 (germline): LNHDA, SQIVND (reference sequence). CDR3 coding DNA: TGTGCCAGTAGTATTTGGACAGGGGGCGTCATGAGCACTGACGCTTTCTTT. This sequence encodes CASSIWTGGVMSTDAFF.

Many counts were recorded for this clonotype. The V call is TRBV2, the J call TRBJ2-7; D is unclear. CDR3 length: 12 amino acids. The germline V gene encodes CDR1 SNHLY and CDR2 FYNNEI. The ends were cut back, 4 bases at V and 3 bases at J, with 7 bases in the middle. The CDR3 here is CASSVGDYEQYF. CDR3 DNA sequence: TGTGCCAGCAGTGTAGGCGACTACGAGCAGTACTTC.

The rearrangement joins TRBV27 to TRBJ2-2; 7 nucleotides line up with TRBD1. The V gene's germline CDR1 is MNHEY and CDR2 SMNVEV (reference sequence). The CDR3 contains 14 residues. With 3 bases clipped from V and 6 bases from J, the junction kept 4 bases outside the gene matches. The DNA for the CDR3 is TGTGCCAGCAGTTTCGGACAGGCGGCCGGGGAGCTGTTTTTT. Translating gives CASSFGQAAGELFF.

This clonotype was seen many times. The genes are TRBV5-1 and TRBJ2-1, with no clear D. The CDR3 spans 16 residues. Trimming stripped 0 bases from V and 4 bases from J, with 14 bases between. CDR1 is SGHRS and CDR2 is YFSETQ in the germline V gene. Here the CDR3 reads CASSLVGLGGYNEQFF. The CDR3 nucleotides read TGCGCCAGCAGCTTGGTAGGGCTAGGTGGTTACAATGAGCAGTTCTTC.

This clonotype was seen at least ten times. This chain uses TRBV12-3 or TRBV12-4 with TRBJ2-2; D not resolved. Trimming removed 3 bases from V and 0 bases from J, with 11 bases in between. This CDR3 is built from 16 residues. CDR3: CASSFSQSANTGELFF. Written as DNA, the CDR3 is TGTGCCAGCAGTTTTTCACAGAGCGCGAACACCGGGGAGCTGTTTTTT.

This clonotype was observed a single time. The chain links TRBV7-2 to TRBJ2-7, with D possibly being TRBD1 (6 bases). The CDR3 runs 12 residues. Deletions cut 6 bases from V and 5 bases from J, with 11 bases between. Germline CDR1 SGHTA, CDR2 FQGNSA. CDR3 loop: CASSFGGHEQYF. The CDR3 DNA sequence: TGTGCCAGCAGTTTTGGGGGCCACGAGCAGTACTTC.

For this clonotype: A clone one base away is much larger, so this may be a read error. V gene TRBV14 combines with J gene TRBJ2-7; either TRBD1 or TRBD2 may fit D (5 bases each). Per germline, CDR1 SGHDN and CDR2 FVKESK. The CDR3 consists of 15 residues. CDR3 sequence reads: CACSQGWGSGYEQYF. The CDR3 nucleotides read TGTGCCTGCAGCCAAGGATGGGGCAGCGGCTACGAGCAGTACTTC.

The V gene is TRBV21-1, the J gene TRBJ2-1; the DNA was not compared with TRBD2, the D call given in the table. TRBV21-1 is shown as a pseudogene. This CDR3 spans 16 amino acids. CDR3 loop: CAGSPSTRGSYNEQFF. In nucleotides, the CDR3 is TGTGCCGGCAGCCCCTCTACTAGAGGGTCCTACAATGAGCAGTTCTTC.

This clonotype showed up many times. The chain couples TRBV28 to TRBJ2-7; TRBD2 aligns across 7 bases. Trimming took 1 base from V and 2 from J; bases not matched to a gene: 2. CDR3 length equals 14 residues. The germline V gene encodes CDR1 MDHEN and CDR2 SYDVKM. The CDR3 sequence: CASSLSGGAYEQYF. DNA for the CDR3: TGTGCCAGCAGTTTATCGGGAGGTGCCTACGAGCAGTACTTC.

This clonotype occurred a few times. V usage is TRBV9 and J usage is TRBJ2-7; 7 positions agree with TRBD1. The junction had 6 bases not matched to a gene; V was cut back by 3 bases and J by 6 bases. The length of the CDR3 is 13 residues. Germline loops: CDR1 SGDLS, CDR2 YYNGEE. As DNA, the CDR3 is TGTGCCAGCAGCGCTTACAGGGGTGGCGAGCAGTACTTC. This encodes CASSAYRGGEQYF. Supplemented by reference TRBV9 and TRBJ2-7, the full variable domain reads DSGVTQTPKHLITATGQRVTLRCSPRSGDLSVYWYQQSLDQGLQFLIQYYNGEERAKGNILERFSAQQFPDLHSELNLSSLELGDSALYFCASSAYRGGEQYFGPGTRLTVT.

This clonotype was seen repeatedly, ten times or more. The gene calls are TRBV6-5 and TRBJ1-5, with D perhaps matching TRBD1 (6 bases). Trimming cost V 2 bases and J 7 bases, with 9 bases left between them. The CDR3 runs to 13 residues. Germline V gene data show CDR1 as MNHEY and CDR2 as SVGAGI. Here the CDR3 reads CASSYGQWQPQHF. In DNA form, the CDR3 reads TGTGCCAGCAGTTACGGACAGTGGCAGCCCCAGCATTTT.

This clonotype was seen only a few times. The chain couples TRBV30 to TRBJ2-1; 9 nucleotides line up with TRBD2. V lost 2 bases to trimming and J lost 8 bases; unmatched junction nucleotides: 7. The CDR3 contains 14 residues. Germline values: CDR1 GTSNPN, CDR2 SVGIG (reference sequence). CDR3 coding DNA: TGTGCCTGGAGTACGGGACTAGCACTCGATGAGCAGTTCTTC. It translates to CAWSTGLALDEQFF.

This clonotype was detected many times. For the CDR3, the DNA is TGTGCCAGCAGCGTAGCGGTCACGGAGGCGAACACCGGGGAGCTGTTTTTT. It specifies CASSVAVTEANTGELFF. The chain uses TRBV9 and TRBJ2-2, with D possibly being TRBD2 (5 bases). Per the germline V gene, CDR1 is SGDLS and CDR2 is YYNGEE. The CDR3 totals 17 residues. Trimming pared 0 bases from V and 0 bases from J, leaving 12 bases between.